This paragraph reports one T cell receptor beta chain. Its antigen is not identified. TCRdb's copy holds only in-frame clones and misses some; the assay was immunoSEQ multiplex PCR. This sample carries more than 550,000 clones, about 92% of them seen once, and the ten largest clones take 34%. The germline gives CDR1 SGDLS, CDR2 YYNGEE. This CDR3 has 13 residues. V lost 3 bases, J lost 9 bases, and 6 bases stayed unmatched. The study drew its donors from healthy HIV-negative adults without recent acute infections or vaccinations. This entry belongs to a study of shared clonotypes between healthy human individuals. Broader study findings: Researchers found naive subsets generally carried larger estimated richness than memory subsets. At large depth, rarefaction still showed sorted-subset sequencing to be incomplete. The low donor count limited represented genetic and exposure-history diversity.

The chain links TRBV9 to TRBJ2-1; 7 bases line up with TRBD2. Sequenced material: memory CD8+ T cells from PBMCs. Subset: CD45RO+ cells pooled with CCR7-negative TemRA cells. The sequence came from a man between 18 and 29 years old in good health. Some clones in this sample may be carry-over from other donors' samples. CDR3: CASSASGSGEQFF. DNA of the CDR3: TGTGCCAGCAGCGCTAGCGGTAGTGGTGAGCAGTTCTTC. The variable domain in full, with the rest retrieved from reference TRBV9 and TRBJ2-1, is DSGVTQTPKHLITATGQRVTLRCSPRSGDLSVYWYQQSLDQGLQFLIQYYNGEERAKGNILERFSAQQFPDLHSELNLSSLELGDSALYFCASSASGSGEQFFGPGTRLTVL.